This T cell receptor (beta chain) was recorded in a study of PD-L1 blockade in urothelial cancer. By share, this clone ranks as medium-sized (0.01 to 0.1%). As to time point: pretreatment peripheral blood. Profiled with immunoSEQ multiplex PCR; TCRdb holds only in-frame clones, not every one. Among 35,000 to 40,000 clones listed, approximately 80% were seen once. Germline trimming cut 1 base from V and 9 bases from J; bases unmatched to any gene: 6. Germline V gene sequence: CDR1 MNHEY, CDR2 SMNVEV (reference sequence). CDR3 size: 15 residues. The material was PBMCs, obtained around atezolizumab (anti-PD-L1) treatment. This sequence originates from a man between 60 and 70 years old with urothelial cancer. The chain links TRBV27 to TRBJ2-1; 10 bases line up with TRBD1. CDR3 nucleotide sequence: TGTGCCAGCAGTTTATGGGCGACAGGGGGCACTGAGCAGTTCTTC. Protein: CASSLWATGGTEQFF.